This T cell receptor beta chain came from a study of blood T cell repertoires in COVID-19. This clone is a singleton in its sample. Per the original data handling: Researchers report that nucleated cell counts were estimated from reference gene primer amplification. Clones were read by immunoSEQ multiplex PCR, and TCRdb kept only the in-frame ones, dropping some. The DNA was the basis for D and trimming; V, J and clone size are from that table. In the table there are about 190,000 clones, 78% of which are singletons. Per the germline V gene, CDR1 is MNHNY and CDR2 is SVGAGI (reference sequence). The CDR3 is 12 amino acids. V lost 6 bases, J lost 5 bases, and 11 bases lay in between.

This receptor was identified in a woman older than 75 with active or convalescent COVID-19. V usage is TRBV6-6 and J usage is TRBJ2-7, with D possibly being TRBD2 (6 bases). The sample was peripheral blood. CDR3 nucleotides: TGTGCCAGCAGCGCGGGGCTCCACGAGCAGTACTTC. It translates to CASSAGLHEQYF.